This entry lists 21 T cell receptor beta chains sequenced from one sample in a study of OX40 agonist ivuxolimab in advanced cancers. TCRdb's table, derived via immunoSEQ multiplex PCR, lists solely in-frame clones and lacks some. The sample comprises about 21,000 clones, approximately 80% of which are singletons, and roughly 31% rests with the top ten. The starting material was CD4+ or CD8+ T cells sorted from blood, obtained in a trial of the OX40 agonist ivuxolimab. The receptors stem from an adult with an advanced solid tumor such as melanoma, head and neck, liver or kidney cancer.

V and J are TRBV6-5 and TRBJ1-2; D gene unclear. Germline values: CDR1 MNHEY, CDR2 SVGAGI. The V end lost 5 bases, the J end lost 6 bases, and 13 bases lay between the germline ends. The CDR3 covers 13 residues. The CDR3 loop reads CASSQTFRDGYTF. The DNA for the CDR3 is TGTGCCAGCAGTCAGACATTTCGAGATGGCTACACCTTC.

This chain uses TRBV11-3 with TRBJ2-3; 7 nucleotides match TRBD2. The CDR3 has 15 residues. The J segment lost 4 bases and the V segment lost 1 base, leaving 5 bases of the junction unmatched. Germline lookup yields CDR1 SGHNT and CDR2 YENEEA. CDR3 nucleotides: TGTGCCAGCAGCTTAGGAGGACTAGTTTCAGATACGCAGTATTTT. Amino acid sequence: CASSLGGLVSDTQYF.

The chain links TRBV19 to TRBJ1-3, with D possibly being TRBD1 (6 bases). The CDR3 spans 16 residues. V lost 4 bases and J 0 bases, leaving 13 bases between the germline ends. Per the germline V gene, CDR1 is LNHDA and CDR2 is SQIVND (reference sequence). This CDR3 reads CASSTPTGRSGNTIYF. The CDR3 nucleotides read TGTGCCAGTAGTACCCCGACAGGACGCTCTGGAAACACCATATATTTT.

The chain employs TRBV5-6 and TRBJ2-1, with D unresolved. This CDR3 is built from 12 residues. V was cut by 4 bases and J by 5 bases, with 7 bases left in between. Looked up from germline, CDR1 is SGHDT and CDR2 is YYEEEE. The CDR3 bases are TGTGCCAGCAGCCCGTCCAACAATGAGCAGTTCTTC. It encodes CASSPSNNEQFF.

The chain is built from TRBV10-3 and TRBJ2-7; 7 nucleotides align to TRBD1. V trimming: 6 bases; J trimming: 1 base; junction bases outside the gene matches: 6. Germline V lookup: CDR1 ENHRY, CDR2 SYGVKD. The CDR3 extends over 14 amino acids. CDR3 loop: CAIRGQGESYEQYF. For the CDR3, the DNA is TGTGCCATCAGGGGTCAGGGGGAATCCTACGAGCAGTACTTC.

The genes are TRBV4-1 and TRBJ1-5; D not certain. Deletions cut 1 base from V and 0 bases from J, with 7 bases between. This CDR3 is 15 amino acids long. CDR1 and CDR2 from the germline V gene are MGHRA and YSYEKL. The CDR3 loop is CASSQVWNSNQPQHF. CDR3 in DNA: TGCGCCAGCAGCCAAGTGTGGAATAGCAATCAGCCCCAGCATTTT.

This clone appeared a single time. V gene TRBV27 combines with J gene TRBJ1-1; D is unresolved. The V end lost 5 bases, the J end lost 4 bases, and 20 bases lay between the germline ends. The CDR3 runs 16 residues. Germline CDR1 reads MNHEY; CDR2 reads SMNVEV (reference sequence). The chain's CDR3 is CASSPWARGPGTEAFF. CDR3 nucleotides: TGTGCCAGCAGTCCCTGGGCCCGCGGCCCGGGCACTGAAGCTTTCTTT.

The V gene is TRBV2, the J gene TRBJ1-2; 9 nucleotides agree with TRBD1. In germline, CDR1 is SNHLY, CDR2 FYNNEI. This CDR3 contains 13 residues. V lost 4 bases and J lost 6; bases outside the gene matches: 3. The CDR3 region is CASSVGQGDGYTF. CDR3 nucleotide sequence: TGTGCCAGCAGTGTGGGACAGGGAGATGGCTACACCTTC. The variable domain in full, with the rest retrieved from reference TRBV2 and TRBJ1-2, is EPEVTQTPSHQVTQMGQEVILRCVPISNHLYFYWYRQILGQKVEFLVSFYNNEISEKSEIFDDQFSVERPDGSNFTLKIRSTKLEDSAMYFCASSVGQGDGYTFGSGTRLTVV.

The rearrangement uses TRBV2 and TRBJ2-7; 9 nucleotides agree with TRBD1. V shed 7 bases and J 3 bases; nucleotides not matched to a gene: 4. CDR3 length: 13 amino acids. In germline, CDR1 is SNHLY, CDR2 FYNNEI. The DNA for the CDR3 is TGTGCCAGCAAGACGGACAGGGGCTACGAGCAGTACTTC. Amino acid sequence: CASKTDRGYEQYF.

This chain joins TRBV28 and TRBJ2-1; a possible D gene is TRBD1 (6 bases). With 5 bases removed from V and 5 bases from J, the gap between germline ends came to 16 bases. The CDR3 is 15 amino acids. The V gene's germline CDR1 is MDHEN and CDR2 SYDVKM. Written as DNA, the CDR3 is TGTGCCAGCAGTCCGGAAACAGGGTTCCACAATGAGCAGTTCTTC. This sequence encodes CASSPETGFHNEQFF.

V is TRBV6-1 and J is TRBJ2-1; 12 positions agree with TRBD2. The CDR3 loop spans 15 amino acids. Germline V gene sequence: CDR1 MNHNS, CDR2 SASEGT. Germline trimming cut 5 bases from V and 4 bases from J; bases unmatched to any gene: 3. The CDR3: CASSLAGGAYNEQFF. CDR3 DNA sequence: TGTGCCAGCAGTCTAGCGGGAGGGGCTTACAATGAGCAGTTCTTC.

On this clone itself: A far larger clone is a single base away, which makes a read error likely. V is TRBV14 and J is TRBJ2-1, with D uncertain. CDR3 size: 12 residues. The germline gives CDR1 SGHDN, CDR2 FVKESK. Trimming cost V 1 base and J 6 bases, with 4 bases left between them. The DNA of the CDR3 is TGTGCCAGCAGCCAAGTTCTCAATGAGCAGTTCTTC. It encodes CASSQVLNEQFF.

The chain recombines TRBV2 with TRBJ1-1; TRBD1 matches at 7 bases. Unmatched junction bases numbered 7, after V lost 5 bases and J lost 1 base. The CDR3 totals 15 residues. Looked up from germline, CDR1 is SNHLY and CDR2 is FYNNEI. The CDR3 DNA sequence: TGTGCCAGCAGTCACACGGACAGGAAGAACACTGAAGCTTTCTTT. It is translated as CASSHTDRKNTEAFF.

The chain uses TRBV5-8 and TRBJ2-7, with a tentative D call TRBD1 (6 bases). This CDR3 region has 16 residues. CDR1 is SGHTS and CDR2 is YDEGEE in the germline V gene. Trimming took 5 bases from V and 0 from J, leaving 18 bases between them. CDR3 DNA: TGTGCCAGCAGACCGCGCCCGGACAGCAACTCCTACGAGCAGTACTTC. Protein product: CASRPRPDSNSYEQYF.

This clone appeared a few times. The chain has TRBV7-6 and TRBJ2-2; D gene uncertain. Trimming shortened V by 4 bases and J by 0 bases, and 12 bases separated the two germline ends. In germline, CDR1 is SGHVS, CDR2 FNYEAQ. The CDR3 consists of 16 residues. CDR3 region: CASSSMTGANTGELFF. Written as DNA, the CDR3 is TGTGCCAGCAGCTCCATGACTGGCGCGAACACCGGGGAGCTGTTTTTT.

The V gene is TRBV19, the J gene TRBJ2-1; D might be TRBD2 (6 bases). CDR1 is LNHDA, CDR2 SQIVND, per germline (reference sequence). This CDR3 has 13 residues. Trimming took off 3 bases at V and 9 bases at J, with 12 bases between the two ends. CDR3: CASSMGPGGEQFF. CDR3 bases: TGTGCCAGTAGTATGGGCCCCGGGGGTGAGCAGTTCTTC.

A few counts support this clone. J is TRBJ1-1 and V is TRBV7-6; 7 bases are shared with TRBD1. The CDR3 covers 13 residues. The trim removed 5 bases at V and 7 bases at J, leaving 7 bases unmatched. Germline loops: CDR1 SGHVS, CDR2 FNYEAQ. CDR3 sequence: CASSRWTGDEAFF. The CDR3 bases are TGTGCCAGCAGCCGATGGACAGGTGATGAAGCTTTCTTT.

The rearrangement uses TRBV2 and TRBJ2-7, with no clear D. Trimming took 1 base from V and 6 from J, leaving 4 bases between them. The V gene's germline CDR1 is SNHLY and CDR2 FYNNEI. The CDR3 has 11 amino acids. The CDR3, as DNA: TGTGCCAGCAGTGAAGGTGGCGAGCAGTACTTC. Amino acid sequence: CASSEGGEQYF. Full variable domain (missing parts from reference TRBV2 and TRBJ2-7): EPEVTQTPSHQVTQMGQEVILRCVPISNHLYFYWYRQILGQKVEFLVSFYNNEISEKSEIFDDQFSVERPDGSNFTLKIRSTKLEDSAMYFCASSEGGEQYFGPGTRLTVT.

The chain combines TRBV29-1 with TRBJ2-7; a weak D match, TRBD2 (5 bases). V shed 0 bases and J shed 4 bases, with 10 bases lying between them. Germline-derived CDR1 and CDR2 are SQVTM and ANQGSEA. The CDR3 is made up of 13 amino acids. The CDR3 DNA reads as TGCAGCGTTGAAGATGGGAGCACGTACGAGCAGTACTTC. It is translated as CSVEDGSTYEQYF.

V gene TRBV30 combines with J gene TRBJ2-7, with 10 bases aligning to TRBD1. CDR3 length: 14 amino acids. Looked up from germline, CDR1 is GTSNPN and CDR2 is SVGIG (reference sequence). V lost 3 bases, J lost 6 bases, and 8 bases stayed unmatched. The chain's CDR3 is CAWSPGTGEGEQYF. As DNA, the CDR3 is TGTGCCTGGAGCCCCGGGACAGGGGAAGGCGAGCAGTACTTC.

This clone was detected only once. The V and J genes are TRBV25-1 and TRBJ2-5; possible D gene TRBD1, 6 bases. The CDR3 is made up of 15 amino acids. V was trimmed by 4 bases and J by 2 bases, leaving 14 bases between them. Looked up from germline, CDR1 is MGHDK and CDR2 is SYGVNS. CDR3 residues: CASSAPRGFQETQYF. The CDR3, as DNA: TGTGCCAGCAGTGCTCCCAGGGGTTTTCAAGAGACCCAGTACTTC.